This T cell receptor beta chain was observed in a study of blood T cell repertoires in COVID-19. Whole-study context: Acute and convalescent COVID-19 specimens originated in the United States, Italy and Spain.

This clone was observed a handful of times. V lost 5 bases to trimming and J lost 0 bases; unmatched junction nucleotides: 9. Germline V gene sequence: CDR1 SGHAT, CDR2 FQNNGV. The CDR3 runs to 17 residues. Some clones are missing from TCRdb's copy, which holds only in-frame ones; the method was immunoSEQ multiplex PCR. The sample contains about 130,000 clones, 80% of which appear only once. This chain uses TRBV11-2 with TRBJ1-1, with TRBD1 matching over 10 bases. The clonotype was recovered from a man between 65 and 85 years old with acute or convalescent COVID-19. What was sequenced was peripheral blood. In DNA form, the CDR3 reads TGTGCCAGCAGCCCCCGGACAGGGGGGAGCATGAACACTGAAGCTTTCTTT. The encoded protein is CASSPRTGGSMNTEAFF. The whole variable domain, filled in from reference TRBV11-2 and TRBJ1-1, reads EAGVAQSPRYKIIEKRQSVAFWCNPISGHATLYWYQQILGQGPKLLIQFQNNGVVDDSQLPKDRFSAERLKGVDSTLKIQPAKLEDSAVYLCASSPRTGGSMNTEAFFGQGTRLTVV.